This T cell receptor (beta chain) was recorded in a study of long-term antiretroviral therapy in people with HIV. Researchers report immunoSEQ v3.0 was run at survey level. The protocol was immunoSEQ multiplex PCR, while the TCRdb copy is restricted to in-frame clones and leaves out a portion. This table holds about 20,000 clones, more than 70% found once. The receptor was derived from a man aged 55 to 70 with HIV. Sequencing was performed on unsorted PBMCs, taken 1.3 years after starting antiretroviral therapy.

The CDR3, as DNA: TGCGCCAGCAGCCATGAGAGGACCCCCTACGAGCAGTACTTC. Protein sequence: CASSHERTPYEQYF. This chain uses TRBV4-1 with TRBJ2-7; D is uncertain. The CDR3 length is 14 residues. Germline V gives CDR1 MGHRA, CDR2 YSYEKL. Trimming removed 3 bases at V and 2 bases at J, with 11 bases between.